The rows below give T cell receptor beta chains drawn from one sample of a study of response to subunit inactivated influenza vaccine. TCRdb re-called the RT-PCR reads through MiXCR, storing one row per CDR3 protein. The sample lists 530,000 or so distinct CDR3 sequences; 25% were seen once. Sample: CD4+ T cells sorted from PBMCs, taken more than 4 days after vaccination. The receptors were sampled from a man aged 50 to 60 who received an inactivated influenza vaccine. CDR3s include the opening cysteine and the closing phenylalanine or tryptophan. A D gene is named only where the DNA matches it firmly. Clone size, where shown, is once, few, many, or a class for clones that have expanded.

d_call: TRBD2
clone_size: .
j_call: TRBJ2-1
v_call: TRBV6-2/TRBV6-3
cdr3_aa: CASRPTSGIYNEQFF
cdr3_nt: TGTGCCAGCAGACCAACTAGCGGAATCTACAATGAGCAGTTCTTC

d_call: .
clone_size: few
j_call: TRBJ2-5
v_call: TRBV11-2
cdr3_aa: CASSLERGQGVETQYF
cdr3_nt: TGTGCCAGCAGCTTAGAGCGAGGGCAGGGTGTCGAGACCCAGTACTTC

d_call: .
clone_size: .
j_call: TRBJ1-1
v_call: TRBV29-1
cdr3_aa: CSVGWRGWYTEAFF
cdr3_nt: TGCAGCGTCGGATGGAGGGGGTGGTACACTGAAGCTTTCTTT

d_call: TRBD2
clone_size: few
j_call: TRBJ2-7
v_call: TRBV7-2
cdr3_aa: CASSSDPSGVYYEQYF
cdr3_nt: TGTGCCAGCAGCTCAGACCCTAGCGGGGTCTACTACGAGCAGTACTTC

d_call: .
clone_size: .
j_call: TRBJ2-2
v_call: TRBV6-1
cdr3_aa: CASSTGPNSYTGELFF
cdr3_nt: TGTGCCAGCAGTACCGGGCCCAACTCCTACACCGGGGAGCTGTTTTTT

d_call: .
clone_size: few
j_call: TRBJ1-4
v_call: TRBV4-2
cdr3_aa: CASSPPRSQGNEKLFF
cdr3_nt: TGTGCCAGCAGCCCTCCCCGAAGTCAGGGGAATGAAAAACTGTTTTTT

d_call: .
clone_size: few
j_call: TRBJ2-7
v_call: TRBV3-1
cdr3_aa: CASSQDQGDRPAYEQYF
cdr3_nt: TGTGCCAGCAGCCAAGATCAAGGAGACAGACCGGCCTACGAGCAGTACTTC

d_call: .
clone_size: .
j_call: TRBJ2-5
v_call: TRBV6-1
cdr3_aa: CASTEQKETQYF
cdr3_nt: TGTGCCAGCACCGAACAAAAAGAGACCCAGTACTTC

d_call: .
clone_size: few
j_call: TRBJ1-2
v_call: TRBV24-1
cdr3_aa: CATSDPRGRSYGYTF
cdr3_nt: TGTGCCACCAGTGACCCCCGGGGCAGGTCCTATGGCTACACCTTC

d_call: .
clone_size: few
j_call: TRBJ1-1
v_call: TRBV5-1
cdr3_aa: CASSLFPGNTEAFF
cdr3_nt: TGCGCCAGCAGCTTGTTCCCGGGGAACACTGAAGCTTTCTTT

d_call: .
clone_size: .
j_call: TRBJ2-4
v_call: TRBV12-3/TRBV12-4
cdr3_aa: CASSHSVGAKNIQYF
cdr3_nt: TGTGCCAGCAGTCATAGCGTTGGGGCCAAAAACATTCAGTACTTC

d_call: .
clone_size: .
j_call: TRBJ2-5
v_call: TRBV7-2
cdr3_aa: CASSDWSSETQYF
cdr3_nt: TGTGCCAGCTCGGATTGGAGTTCAGAAACCCAGTACTTC

d_call: TRBD2
clone_size: .
j_call: TRBJ2-3
v_call: TRBV5-6
cdr3_aa: CASSSAIGLAGAKSTDTQYF
cdr3_nt: TGTGCCAGCAGCTCAGCAATTGGACTAGCGGGGGCAAAGAGCACAGATACGCAGTATTTT

d_call: TRBD2
clone_size: once
j_call: TRBJ2-2
v_call: TRBV20-1
cdr3_aa: CSASSGRGYTGELFF
cdr3_nt: TGCAGTGCAAGTAGCGGGAGGGGTTACACCGGGGAGCTGTTTTTT

d_call: .
clone_size: .
j_call: TRBJ2-2
v_call: TRBV10-3
cdr3_aa: CAISDQRTENTGELFF
cdr3_nt: TGTGCCATCAGTGATCAAAGGACAGAGAACACCGGGGAGCTGTTTTTT

d_call: TRBD2
clone_size: .
j_call: TRBJ2-3
v_call: TRBV20-1
cdr3_aa: CSARGLGLAGGGTDTQYF
cdr3_nt: TGCAGTGCTAGAGGTCTAGGACTAGCGGGGGGGGGCACAGATACGCAGTATTTT

d_call: .
clone_size: few
j_call: TRBJ1-2
v_call: TRBV28
cdr3_aa: CASSSMDLSYGYTF
cdr3_nt: TGTGCCAGCAGTTCTATGGACCTATCCTATGGCTACACCTTC

d_call: TRBD2
clone_size: .
j_call: TRBJ2-1
v_call: TRBV9
cdr3_aa: CASSVGPLAGVHEQFF
cdr3_nt: TGTGCCAGCAGCGTAGGTCCCCTAGCGGGAGTACATGAGCAGTTCTTC

d_call: .
clone_size: .
j_call: TRBJ1-5
v_call: TRBV24-1
cdr3_aa: CATSAGFSNQPQHF
cdr3_nt: TGTGCCACCAGTGCTGGGTTTAGCAATCAGCCCCAGCATTTT

d_call: TRBD2
clone_size: few
j_call: TRBJ2-3
v_call: TRBV5-6
cdr3_aa: CASSLYLTSGGRSTDTQYF
cdr3_nt: TGTGCCAGCAGCTTGTATTTAACTAGCGGGGGCCGAAGCACAGATACGCAGTATTTT

d_call: TRBD2
clone_size: .
j_call: TRBJ2-1
v_call: TRBV6-5
cdr3_aa: CASSSPGGAGVSYNEQFF
cdr3_nt: TGTGCCAGCAGTTCCCCGGGGGGGGCGGGAGTATCCTACAATGAGCAGTTCTTC

d_call: .
clone_size: .
j_call: TRBJ1-6
v_call: TRBV25-1
cdr3_aa: CASSAPSSPLHF
cdr3_nt: TGTGCCAGCAGTGCCCCATCGTCACCCCTCCACTTT

d_call: TRBD1
clone_size: .
j_call: TRBJ2-7
v_call: TRBV20-1
cdr3_aa: CSAQGQGAYEQYF
cdr3_nt: TGCAGTGCCCAAGGACAGGGAGCCTACGAGCAGTACTTC

d_call: TRBD2
clone_size: .
j_call: TRBJ2-7
v_call: TRBV3-1
cdr3_aa: CASSQAAGGNEQYF
cdr3_nt: TGTGCCAGCAGCCAAGCGGCGGGGGGCAACGAGCAGTACTTC

d_call: .
clone_size: .
j_call: TRBJ1-5
v_call: TRBV4-2
cdr3_aa: CASSPTTGDSNQPQHF
cdr3_nt: TGTGCCAGCAGCCCCACTACAGGTGATAGCAATCAGCCCCAGCATTTT

d_call: .
clone_size: few
j_call: TRBJ2-6
v_call: TRBV6-2/TRBV6-3
cdr3_aa: CASSAGQPFSGANVLTF
cdr3_nt: TGTGCCAGCAGTGCCGGGCAGCCTTTCTCTGGGGCCAACGTCCTGACTTTC

d_call: .
clone_size: .
j_call: TRBJ2-1
v_call: TRBV4-3
cdr3_aa: CASSQDGLRGGAYNEQFF
cdr3_nt: TGCGCCAGCAGCCAAGACGGGCTGCGGGGAGGTGCCTACAATGAGCAGTTCTTC

d_call: TRBD1
clone_size: few
j_call: TRBJ1-1
v_call: TRBV5-1
cdr3_aa: CASGTGGITEAFF
cdr3_nt: TGCGCCAGTGGGACAGGGGGCATAACTGAAGCTTTCTTT

d_call: TRBD2
clone_size: few
j_call: TRBJ2-3
v_call: TRBV5-1
cdr3_aa: CASSLGASGSADTQYF
cdr3_nt: TGCGCCAGCAGCTTGGGCGCTAGCGGGAGTGCAGATACGCAGTATTTT

d_call: .
clone_size: many
j_call: TRBJ2-2
v_call: TRBV5-1
cdr3_aa: CASSLDGREDTGELFF
cdr3_nt: TGCGCCAGCAGCTTGGATGGCAGGGAGGACACCGGGGAGCTGTTTTTT

d_call: TRBD2
clone_size: .
j_call: TRBJ2-1
v_call: TRBV20-1
cdr3_aa: CSASSAGGRVSYNEQFF
cdr3_nt: TGCAGTGCTTCTTCCGCGGGGGGGCGTGTTTCCTACAATGAGCAGTTCTTC

d_call: TRBD1
clone_size: few
j_call: TRBJ2-7
v_call: TRBV12-3/TRBV12-4
cdr3_aa: CASSFGDREFDEQYF
cdr3_nt: TGTGCCAGCAGTTTCGGGGACAGGGAGTTTGACGAGCAGTACTTC

d_call: TRBD1
clone_size: few
j_call: TRBJ1-2
v_call: TRBV12-3/TRBV12-4
cdr3_aa: CASSSGDRAYGYTF
cdr3_nt: TGTGCCAGCAGTTCCGGGGACAGGGCTTATGGCTACACCTTC

d_call: .
clone_size: .
j_call: TRBJ2-5
v_call: TRBV4-3
cdr3_aa: CASSRLFLARETQYF
cdr3_nt: TGCGCCAGCAGCCGACTATTCCTTGCTCGAGAGACCCAGTACTTC

d_call: .
clone_size: few
j_call: TRBJ1-4
v_call: TRBV20-1
cdr3_aa: CSARAPTNEKLFF
cdr3_nt: TGCAGTGCTAGGGCCCCAACTAATGAAAAACTGTTTTTT

d_call: .
clone_size: .
j_call: TRBJ2-1
v_call: TRBV5-1
cdr3_aa: CASSVSSGDEQFF
cdr3_nt: TGCGCCAGCAGCGTTTCCAGTGGGGATGAGCAGTTCTTC

d_call: .
clone_size: many
j_call: TRBJ2-5
v_call: TRBV29-1
cdr3_aa: CSVSLAGETQYF
cdr3_nt: TGCAGCGTTAGTTTGGCGGGCGAGACCCAGTACTTC

d_call: .
clone_size: few
j_call: TRBJ2-7
v_call: TRBV20-1
cdr3_aa: CSCRTPGSYEQYF
cdr3_nt: TGCAGTTGCAGGACGCCGGGCTCCTACGAGCAGTACTTC

d_call: .
clone_size: .
j_call: TRBJ2-3
v_call: TRBV20-1
cdr3_aa: CSASSSGSTDTQYF
cdr3_nt: TGCAGTGCTAGCTCCAGCGGGAGCACAGATACGCAGTATTTT

d_call: TRBD1
clone_size: .
j_call: TRBJ2-2
v_call: TRBV29-1
cdr3_aa: CSVITGGSTGELFF
cdr3_nt: TGCAGCGTTATAACAGGGGGATCCACCGGGGAGCTGTTTTTT

d_call: .
clone_size: .
j_call: TRBJ1-6
v_call: TRBV30
cdr3_aa: CAWSALIRGSPLHF
cdr3_nt: TGTGCCTGGAGTGCTCTGATAAGAGGGTCACCCCTCCACTTT

d_call: TRBD2
clone_size: few
j_call: TRBJ2-1
v_call: TRBV7-9
cdr3_aa: CASSGIAGANYNEQFF
cdr3_nt: TGTGCCAGCAGCGGAATAGCGGGGGCCAACTACAATGAGCAGTTCTTC

d_call: TRBD1
clone_size: .
j_call: TRBJ2-3
v_call: TRBV18
cdr3_aa: CASSPGPGTGLDTQYF
cdr3_nt: TGTGCCAGCTCACCAGGTCCCGGGACAGGGCTAGATACGCAGTATTTT

d_call: TRBD2
clone_size: .
j_call: TRBJ2-3
v_call: TRBV20-1
cdr3_aa: CSARRGLAGDTQYF
cdr3_nt: TGCAGTGCTAGGCGGGGACTAGCGGGAGATACGCAGTATTTT

d_call: .
clone_size: few
j_call: TRBJ2-1
v_call: TRBV12-3/TRBV12-4
cdr3_aa: CASSLGTAEMKFF
cdr3_nt: TGTGCCAGCAGTTTAGGAACGGCAGAGATGAAGTTCTTC

d_call: .
clone_size: few
j_call: TRBJ2-2
v_call: TRBV5-6
cdr3_aa: CASSSGVGELFF
cdr3_nt: TGTGCCAGCAGCTCGGGGGTCGGGGAGCTGTTTTTT

d_call: .
clone_size: few
j_call: TRBJ2-7
v_call: TRBV12-3/TRBV12-4
cdr3_aa: CASSLTRGEQYF
cdr3_nt: TGTGCCAGCAGTTTAACCCGAGGCGAGCAGTACTTC

d_call: TRBD1
clone_size: many
j_call: TRBJ1-5
v_call: TRBV12-3/TRBV12-4
cdr3_aa: CASRPGQLNQPQHF
cdr3_nt: TGTGCCAGCAGGCCGGGACAGCTCAATCAGCCCCAGCATTTT

d_call: TRBD1
clone_size: few
j_call: TRBJ2-1
v_call: TRBV5-5
cdr3_aa: CASSLIGQGAYEQFF
cdr3_nt: TGTGCCAGCAGCTTGATTGGACAGGGGGCTTATGAGCAGTTCTTC

d_call: .
clone_size: .
j_call: TRBJ1-4
v_call: TRBV5-5
cdr3_aa: CASSGTRGKLFF
cdr3_nt: TGTGCCAGCAGCGGTACCAGGGGAAAACTGTTTTTT

d_call: .
clone_size: few
j_call: TRBJ2-3
v_call: TRBV7-2
cdr3_aa: CASSLSSQGTDTQYF
cdr3_nt: TGTGCCAGCAGCTTGTCGTCCCAGGGGACAGATACGCAGTATTTT

d_call: TRBD1
clone_size: few
j_call: TRBJ1-1
v_call: TRBV10-2
cdr3_aa: CASSDPGDRESFF
cdr3_nt: TGCGCCAGCAGTGACCCCGGGGACAGGGAATCTTTCTTT

d_call: TRBD2
clone_size: once
j_call: TRBJ2-3
v_call: TRBV20-1
cdr3_aa: CSARSGGGGPNPRDTQYF
cdr3_nt: TGCAGTGCCAGGAGTGGTGGCGGGGGGCCTAACCCCCGAGATACGCAGTATTTT

d_call: TRBD2
clone_size: few
j_call: TRBJ2-3
v_call: TRBV7-2
cdr3_aa: CASSLRLAVTSTDTQYF
cdr3_nt: TGTGCCAGCAGCCTCCGACTAGCGGTAACTAGCACAGATACGCAGTATTTT

d_call: TRBD2
clone_size: many
j_call: TRBJ2-7
v_call: TRBV7-2
cdr3_aa: CASSAQYGRNYEQYF
cdr3_nt: TGTGCCAGCAGCGCCCAGTACGGGAGGAACTACGAGCAGTACTTC